The clone carrying this TCR beta chain occurred many times. Next came a second PCR, run for roughly 7 to 12 cycles, which used a sample-barcoded 5' primer along with a J-beta primer mix. TCRdb re-derived calls from the 5' RACE reads in MiXCR, one entry per CDR3 protein. The table shows around 1.7 million distinct CDR3 sequences, with 28% occurring only once. This entry comes from a study of blood T cells in healthy people across ages. The receptor was derived from a woman aged 30 to 39 in good health. Material: blood.

In nucleotides, the CDR3 is TGCAGTGCTAGGTCCCGCACAGGGGACGAGCAGTACTTC. Amino acids: CSARSRTGDEQYF. The chain employs TRBV20-1 and TRBJ2-7, with 7 bases fitting TRBD1. The CDR3 extends over 13 amino acids. Per the germline V gene, CDR1 is DFQATT and CDR2 is SNEGSKA (reference sequence). Unmatched junction bases numbered 7, after V lost 3 bases and J lost 5 bases.